The present entry profiles one TCR beta chain with its context. Original analysis: Scientists estimated how many nucleated cells there were by amplifying reference gene primers. Clones were sequenced by immunoSEQ multiplex PCR, and TCRdb holds only the in-frame ones, with some missing. That table is the source of V, J and clone size, and D and trimming were worked out from the DNA. The sample includes hundreds of thousands of clones, 75% to 95% of them seen just once. These data are taken from a study of blood T cell repertoires in COVID-19. Turning to the study itself: The analysed material was cDNA or gDNA that came from T cells, B-cell-depleted T cells, or PBMCs.

The receptor comes from a woman under 30 who had recovered from COVID-19. Material for sequencing was PBMCs or T cells enriched from blood (not recorded which).

The DNA of the CDR3 is TGTGCCAGCAGCGCGGGGACGAATACTGAAGCTTTCTTT. Translating it yields CASSAGTNTEAFF. The rearrangement joins TRBV7-9 to TRBJ1-1; possible D gene TRBD1, 5 bases. The CDR3 sequence is 13 residues long. Germline V gives CDR1 SEHNR, CDR2 FQNEAQ (reference sequence). V dropped 5 bases and J dropped 5 bases, with 12 bases sitting between them.